Following are 14 T cell receptor beta chains from one sample sequenced in a study of control samples from healthy donors and cancer patients. Using immunoSEQ multiplex PCR, the repertoire was profiled, and TCRdb retains in-frame clones only, with some absent. The sample has approximately 190,000 clones, about 90% seen once. Sequenced: blood. The receptors come from a man aged 30 to 45 in good health.

The rearrangement joins TRBV18 to TRBJ1-6; D unresolved. This CDR3 contains 13 residues. With 7 bases removed from V and 7 bases from J, the gap between germline ends came to 11 bases. Germline CDR1 and CDR2: KGHSH and LQKENI. This CDR3 is CASLEGRNSPLHF. CDR3 sequence (DNA): TGTGCCAGCTTAGAGGGAAGAAATTCACCCCTCCACTTT. The entire variable domain, with the rest obtained from reference TRBV18 and TRBJ1-6, is as follows: NAGVMQNPRHLVRRRGQEARLRCSPMKGHSHVYWYRQLPEEGLKFMVYLQKENIIDESGMPKERFSAEFPKEGPSILRIQQVVRGDSAAYFCASLEGRNSPLHFGNGTRLTVT.

The chain uses TRBV4-1 and TRBJ1-1; D possibly corresponds to TRBD1 (6 bases). This CDR3 spans 16 amino acids. CDR1 and CDR2 (germline): MGHRA, YSYEKL. Trimming left V 1 base short and J 2 bases short, with 14 bases between. The CDR3 sequence: CASSQVGQGRNTEAFF. As DNA, the CDR3 is TGCGCCAGCAGCCAAGTCGGGCAGGGGCGAAACACTGAAGCTTTCTTT.

This clone has a single count. The rearrangement joins TRBV7-2 to TRBJ2-5; D call uncertain. Germline CDR1 reads SGHTA; CDR2 reads FQGNSA. CDR3 length equals 11 residues. V shed 2 bases and J shed 2 bases, with 0 bases lying between them. The chain's CDR3 is CASSLQETQYF. CDR3 nucleotide sequence: TGTGCCAGCAGCTTACAAGAGACCCAGTACTTC.

The CDR3 bases are TGTGCCAGCAGCTCCCGAGACAGGGGCCCTTACGAGCAGTACTTC. Translating gives CASSSRDRGPYEQYF. This chain links TRBV11-2 with TRBJ2-7; 8 bases fit TRBD1. J gave up 4 bases and V 4 bases, and 9 bases lay outside the gene matches. The germline V gene has CDR1 SGHAT and CDR2 FQNNGV. The CDR3 extends over 15 amino acids.

The chain joins TRBV27 to TRBJ2-4; maybe TRBD1 (6 bases). CDR1 and CDR2 from the germline V gene are MNHEY and SMNVEV (reference sequence). CDR3 length equals 15 residues. V dropped 6 bases and J dropped 4 bases, with 16 bases sitting between them. CDR3 sequence: CASRGRRDTKNIQYF. As DNA, the CDR3 is TGTGCCAGCAGGGGGCGCCGGGACACTAAAAACATTCAGTACTTC.

The V gene is TRBV9, the J gene TRBJ2-2, with D possibly called TRBD1 or TRBD2 (5 bases each). CDR1 is SGDLS and CDR2 is YYNGEE in the germline V gene. CDR3 size: 16 residues. V was cut by 5 bases and J by 6 bases, with 20 bases left in between. CDR3 protein: CASSRRGPGSPGELFF. CDR3 nucleotide sequence: TGTGCCAGCAGTCGACGGGGACCAGGATCACCCGGGGAGCTGTTTTTT.

The rearrangement joins TRBV5-6 to TRBJ1-4; tentative D call: TRBD1 (5 bases). The CDR3 loop spans 15 amino acids. In germline, CDR1 is SGHDT, CDR2 YYEEEE. The V gene lost 0 bases and the J gene lost 6 bases, with 12 bases spanning the gap. The CDR3, as DNA: TGTGCCAGCAGCTTGGGTGGGGCGCGGGATGAAAAACTGTTTTTT. Its translation is CASSLGGARDEKLFF.

The chain has TRBV10-2 and TRBJ2-7; 8 positions agree with TRBD2. Germline V gives CDR1 WSHSY, CDR2 SAAADI. V lost 3 bases and J lost 2; bases outside the gene matches: 3. There are 14 residues in the CDR3. The CDR3 nucleotides are TGCGCCAGCAGTGAACCAGCGGGGGCCTACGAGCAGTACTTC. Its translation is CASSEPAGAYEQYF.

This CDR3 reads CAWSLPRGAPTDTQYF. DNA of the CDR3: TGTGCCTGGAGCCTACCTCGGGGGGCCCCCACAGATACGCAGTATTTT. The rearrangement uses TRBV30 and TRBJ2-3; D may be TRBD2 (7 bases). Germline-derived CDR1 and CDR2 are GTSNPN and SVGIG (reference sequence). The V end lost 3 bases, the J end lost 2 bases, and 18 bases lay between the germline ends. The CDR3 is 16 residues long.

The J gene is TRBJ2-7, the V gene TRBV9; TRBD2 aligns across 9 bases. Germline V CDR1 and CDR2: SGDLS, YYNGEE. The CDR3 sequence is 15 residues long. J gave up 3 bases and V 0 bases, and 4 bases lay outside the gene matches. Here the CDR3 DNA reads TGTGCCAGCAGCGTAGGGCGGGGGGGCTTCTACGAGCAGTACTTC. This sequence encodes CASSVGRGGFYEQYF.

The gene calls are TRBV4-1 and TRBJ2-5, with 8 positions matching TRBD2. The CDR3 runs 18 residues. After removal of 2 bases from V and 1 base from J, the junction contained 12 bases not matched to a gene. The V gene's germline CDR1 is MGHRA and CDR2 YSYEKL. DNA of the CDR3: TGCGCCAGCAGCCAACACGACTCCAGCGGGGGAATCCAAGAGACCCAGTACTTC. It is translated as CASSQHDSSGGIQETQYF.

This clone occurred once. The chain is built from TRBV29-1 and TRBJ1-2; D not certain. The germline gives CDR1 SQVTM, CDR2 ANQGSEA. V lost 2 bases to trimming and J lost 3 bases, with 16 bases between them. There are 15 residues in the CDR3. The CDR3 bases are TGCAGCGTTGAATTGGGCACGCGGGCAGACTATGGCTACACCTTC. Protein: CSVELGTRADYGYTF.

V is TRBV5-1 and J is TRBJ1-5, with 9 positions matching TRBD1. With 6 bases clipped from V and 0 bases from J, the junction kept 10 bases outside the gene matches. The CDR3 is 17 residues long. Germline lookup yields CDR1 SGHRS and CDR2 YFSETQ. The CDR3 loop reads CASTYKNRGLSNQPQHF. The CDR3 DNA follows: TGCGCCAGCACCTACAAAAACAGGGGGCTTAGCAATCAGCCCCAGCATTTT. Full variable domain (outside the CDR3, taken from reference TRBV5-1 and TRBJ1-5): KAGVTQTPRYLIKTRGQQVTLSCSPISGHRSVSWYQQTPGQGLQFLFEYFSETQRNKGNFPGRFSGRQFSNSRSEMNVSTLELGDSALYLCASTYKNRGLSNQPQHFGDGTRLSIL.

The chain recombines TRBV7-9 with TRBJ2-7; no definite D call. In germline, CDR1 is SEHNR, CDR2 FQNEAQ (reference sequence). Deletions cut 8 bases from V and 0 bases from J, with 17 bases between. CDR3 length: 15 residues. As DNA, the CDR3 is TGTGCCAGCGAGCCCCAATCGCCAGACTCCTACGAGCAGTACTTC. It encodes CASEPQSPDSYEQYF.